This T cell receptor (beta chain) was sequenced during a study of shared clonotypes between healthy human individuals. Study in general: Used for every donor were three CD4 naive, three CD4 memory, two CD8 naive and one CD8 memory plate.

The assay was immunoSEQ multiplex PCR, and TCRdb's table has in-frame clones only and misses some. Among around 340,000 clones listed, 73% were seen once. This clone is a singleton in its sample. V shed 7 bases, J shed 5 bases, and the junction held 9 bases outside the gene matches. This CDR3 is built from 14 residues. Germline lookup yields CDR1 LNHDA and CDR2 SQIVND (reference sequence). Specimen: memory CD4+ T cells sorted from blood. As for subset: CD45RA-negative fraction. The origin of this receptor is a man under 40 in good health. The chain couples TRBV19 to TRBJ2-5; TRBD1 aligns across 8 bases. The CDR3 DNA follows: TGTGCCAGTACCTTGACAGGGGTGGACGAGACCCAGTACTTC. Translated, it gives CASTLTGVDETQYF.